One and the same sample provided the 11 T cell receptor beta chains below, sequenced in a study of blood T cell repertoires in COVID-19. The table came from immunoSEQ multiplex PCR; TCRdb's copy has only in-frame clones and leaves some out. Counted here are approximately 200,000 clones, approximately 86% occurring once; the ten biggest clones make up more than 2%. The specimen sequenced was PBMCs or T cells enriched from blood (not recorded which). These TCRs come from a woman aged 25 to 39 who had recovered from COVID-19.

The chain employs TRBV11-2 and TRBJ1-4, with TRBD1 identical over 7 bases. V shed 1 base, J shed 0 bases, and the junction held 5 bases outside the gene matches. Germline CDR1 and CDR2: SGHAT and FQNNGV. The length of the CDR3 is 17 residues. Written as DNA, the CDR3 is TGTGCCAGCAGCTTAGCCCGCGACAGGGCAACTAATGAAAAACTGTTTTTT. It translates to CASSLARDRATNEKLFF.

Here the CDR3 reads CASSPLGQGLGTEAFF. The DNA of the CDR3 is TGTGCCAGTAGTCCTCTCGGACAGGGATTGGGCACTGAAGCTTTCTTT. The genes are TRBV19 and TRBJ1-1, with 8 positions matching TRBD1. Losses at the gene ends were 5 bases for V and 4 bases for J; bases not matched to a gene: 12. The CDR3 extends over 16 amino acids. Germline V lookup: CDR1 LNHDA, CDR2 SQIVND (reference sequence).

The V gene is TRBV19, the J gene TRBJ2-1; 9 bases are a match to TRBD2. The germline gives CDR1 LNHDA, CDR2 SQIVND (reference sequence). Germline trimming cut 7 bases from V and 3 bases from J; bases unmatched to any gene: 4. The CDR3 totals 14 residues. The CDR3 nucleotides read TGTGCCAGTAAACGGCGGGAGGGCTACAATGAGCAGTTCTTC. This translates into CASKRREGYNEQFF.

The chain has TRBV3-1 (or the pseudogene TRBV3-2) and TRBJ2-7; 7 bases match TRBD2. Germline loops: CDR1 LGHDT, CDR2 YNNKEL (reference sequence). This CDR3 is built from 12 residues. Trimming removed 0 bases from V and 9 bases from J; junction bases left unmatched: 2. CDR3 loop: CASSQDGEGQYF. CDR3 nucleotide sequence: TGTGCCAGCAGCCAAGATGGGGAGGGGCAGTACTTC.

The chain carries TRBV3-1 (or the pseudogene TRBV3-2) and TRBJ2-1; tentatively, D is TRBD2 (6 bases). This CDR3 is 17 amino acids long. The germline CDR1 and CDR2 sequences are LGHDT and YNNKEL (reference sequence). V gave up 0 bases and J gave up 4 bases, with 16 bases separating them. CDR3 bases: TGTGCCAGCAGCCAAGATCTCCCCCGGGAGAGGTACAATGAGCAGTTCTTC. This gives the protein CASSQDLPRERYNEQFF.

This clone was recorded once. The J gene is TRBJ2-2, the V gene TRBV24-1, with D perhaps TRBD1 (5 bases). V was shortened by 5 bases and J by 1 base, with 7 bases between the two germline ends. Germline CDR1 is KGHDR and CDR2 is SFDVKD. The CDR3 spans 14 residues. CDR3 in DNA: TGTGCCACCAGTGGAAGGGGGAACACCGGGGAGCTGTTTTTT. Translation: CATSGRGNTGELFF.

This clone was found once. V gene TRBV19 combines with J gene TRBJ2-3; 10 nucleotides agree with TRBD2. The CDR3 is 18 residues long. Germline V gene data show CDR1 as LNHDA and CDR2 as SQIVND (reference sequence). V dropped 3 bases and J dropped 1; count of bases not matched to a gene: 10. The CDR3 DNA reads TGTGCCAGTAGTATCTCGGCTAGCGGGAGTCCGGGCACAGATACGCAGTATTTT. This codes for CASSISASGSPGTDTQYF.

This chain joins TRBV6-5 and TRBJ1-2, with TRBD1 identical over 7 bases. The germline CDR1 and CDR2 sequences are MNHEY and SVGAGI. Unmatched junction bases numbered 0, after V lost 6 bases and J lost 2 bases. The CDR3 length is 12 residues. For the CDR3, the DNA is TGTGCCAGCAGACAGGGGAACTATGGCTACACCTTC. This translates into CASRQGNYGYTF.

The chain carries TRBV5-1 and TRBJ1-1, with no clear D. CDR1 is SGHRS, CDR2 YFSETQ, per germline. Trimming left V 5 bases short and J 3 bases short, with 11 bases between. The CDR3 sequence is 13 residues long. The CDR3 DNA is TGCGCCAGCAGACTCCAGGCAGACACTGAAGCTTTCTTT. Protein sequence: CASRLQADTEAFF. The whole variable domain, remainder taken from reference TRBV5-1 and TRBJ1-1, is KAGVTQTPRYLIKTRGQQVTLSCSPISGHRSVSWYQQTPGQGLQFLFEYFSETQRNKGNFPGRFSGRQFSNSRSEMNVSTLELGDSALYLCASRLQADTEAFFGQGTRLTVV.

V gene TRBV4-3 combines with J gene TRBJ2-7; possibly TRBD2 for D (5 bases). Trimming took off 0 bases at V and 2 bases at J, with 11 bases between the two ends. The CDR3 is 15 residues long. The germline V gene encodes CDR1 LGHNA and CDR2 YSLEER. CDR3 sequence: CASSQDLRGTYEQYF. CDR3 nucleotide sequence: TGCGCCAGCAGCCAAGATCTGCGAGGGACCTACGAGCAGTACTTC.

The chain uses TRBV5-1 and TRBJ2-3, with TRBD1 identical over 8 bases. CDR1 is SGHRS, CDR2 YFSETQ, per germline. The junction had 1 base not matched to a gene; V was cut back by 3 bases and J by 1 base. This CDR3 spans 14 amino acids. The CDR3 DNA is TGCGCCAGCAGCTCAGGGGGCCGCACAGATACGCAGTATTTT. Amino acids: CASSSGGRTDTQYF.